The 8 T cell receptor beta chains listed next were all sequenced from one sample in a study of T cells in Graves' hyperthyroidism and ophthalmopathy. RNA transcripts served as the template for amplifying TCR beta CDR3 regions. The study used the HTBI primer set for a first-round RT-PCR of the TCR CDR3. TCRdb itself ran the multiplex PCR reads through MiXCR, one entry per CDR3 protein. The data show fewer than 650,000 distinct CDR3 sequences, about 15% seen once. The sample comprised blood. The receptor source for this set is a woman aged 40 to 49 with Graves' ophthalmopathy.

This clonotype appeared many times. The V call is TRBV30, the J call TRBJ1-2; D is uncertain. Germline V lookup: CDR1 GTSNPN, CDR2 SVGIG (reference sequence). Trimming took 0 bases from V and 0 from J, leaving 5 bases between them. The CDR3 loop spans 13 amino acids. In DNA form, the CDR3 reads TGTGCCTGGAGTGTAATTTCTAACTATGGCTACACCTTC. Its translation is CAWSVISNYGYTF.

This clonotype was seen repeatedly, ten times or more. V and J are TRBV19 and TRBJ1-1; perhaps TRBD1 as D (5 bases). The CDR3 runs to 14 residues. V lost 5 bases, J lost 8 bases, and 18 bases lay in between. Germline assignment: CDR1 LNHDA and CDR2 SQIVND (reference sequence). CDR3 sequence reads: CASSASGTEEEAFF. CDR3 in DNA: TGTGCCAGTAGTGCGTCCGGGACCGAAGAAGAAGCTTTCTTT.

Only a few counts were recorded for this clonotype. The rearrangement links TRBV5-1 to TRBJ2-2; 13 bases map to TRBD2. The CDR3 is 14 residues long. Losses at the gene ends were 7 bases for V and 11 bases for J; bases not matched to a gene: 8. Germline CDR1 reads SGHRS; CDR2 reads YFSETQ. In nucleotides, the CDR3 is TGCGCCAGCGGGGGACTAGCGGGACCCCAAGAGCTGTTTTTT. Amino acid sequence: CASGGLAGPQELFF.

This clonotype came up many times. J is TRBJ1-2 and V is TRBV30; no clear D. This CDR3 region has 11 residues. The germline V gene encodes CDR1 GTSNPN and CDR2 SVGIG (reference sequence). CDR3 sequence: CAAGRARGYTF. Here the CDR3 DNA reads TGTGCTGCGGGGAGGGCTAGGGGCTACACCTTC.

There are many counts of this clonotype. CDR3 region: CSAGEQYYEQYF. CDR3 coding DNA: TGCAGCGCCGGCGAACAGTACTACGAGCAGTACTTC. The rearrangement joins TRBV29-1 to TRBJ2-7; D gene unclear. Trimming stripped 7 bases from V and 3 bases from J, with 13 bases between. This CDR3 contains 12 residues. Germline V gene sequence: CDR1 SQVTM, CDR2 ANQGSEA.

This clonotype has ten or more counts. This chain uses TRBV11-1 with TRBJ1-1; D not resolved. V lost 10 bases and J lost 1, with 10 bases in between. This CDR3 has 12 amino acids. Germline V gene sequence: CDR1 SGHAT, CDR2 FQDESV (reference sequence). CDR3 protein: CATAPSNTEAFF. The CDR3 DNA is TGTGCCACTGCACCCTCGAACACTGAAGCTTTCTTT.

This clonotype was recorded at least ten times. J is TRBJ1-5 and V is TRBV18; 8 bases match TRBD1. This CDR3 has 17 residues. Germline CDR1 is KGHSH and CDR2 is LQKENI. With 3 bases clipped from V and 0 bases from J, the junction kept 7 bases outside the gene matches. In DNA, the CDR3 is TGTGCCAGCTCACCGACAGGGGCTCACGATAGCAATCAGCCCCAGCATTTT. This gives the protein CASSPTGAHDSNQPQHF.

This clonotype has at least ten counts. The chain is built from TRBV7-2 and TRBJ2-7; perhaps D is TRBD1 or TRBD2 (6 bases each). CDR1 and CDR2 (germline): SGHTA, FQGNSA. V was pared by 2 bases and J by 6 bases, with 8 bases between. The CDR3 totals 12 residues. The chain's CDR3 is CASSLRGVEQYF. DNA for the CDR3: TGTGCCAGCAGCTTAAGGGGGGTCGAGCAGTACTTC.